The rows below give T cell receptor beta chains drawn from one sample of a study of T-cell memory formation after mild COVID-19. One entry per CDR3 protein results from TCRdb running MiXCR on the 5' RACE reads. The data show about 560,000 distinct CDR3 sequences, with approximately 15% seen just once and around 7.8% held by the top ten. The material sequenced was PBMCs or a T cell subset sorted from them (not recorded which). All receptors derive from an adult woman who had mild COVID-19 (a few samples of this study predate the infection). Cell type and time point are not known. Each CDR3 is given without its conserved first and last residue. A D gene is named only where the DNA matches it firmly.

j_call d_call v_call cdr3_aa
TRBJ2-7 . TRBV23-1 ASSHRECNEQY
TRBJ2-3 TRBD1 TRBV12-3/TRBV12-4 ASSSSVQGGTDTQY
TRBJ2-5 . TRBV7-9 ASSSEQRPGETQY
TRBJ2-7 . TRBV3-1 ASSQSDHYEQY
TRBJ2-1 . TRBV9 ASSVGGGGEQF
TRBJ1-3 . TRBV7-9 ASSHVYSGNTIY
TRBJ1-3 . TRBV7-3 ASRASSGNTIY
TRBJ2-2 . TRBV7-9 ASSDGALF
TRBJ2-7 TRBD1 TRBV5-8 ASSNPQGFFTYEQY
TRBJ2-2 TRBD1 TRBV7-9 ASSPPRQGVVHGELF
TRBJ1-1 TRBD1 TRBV12-3/TRBV12-4 ASSSRTGENTEAF
TRBJ2-3 . TRBV10-3 AIRGPTSTDTQY
TRBJ1-4 TRBD1 TRBV10-3 ASGTDNEKLF
TRBJ1-1 . TRBV7-9 ASGKTDMNTEAF
TRBJ2-2 . TRBV7-9 ASTLRFRERNGELF
TRBJ1-1 TRBD1 TRBV5-1 ASRPLNGQGNTEAF
TRBJ2-7 . TRBV7-2 ASSLVVGDNEQY
TRBJ2-7 TRBD2 TRBV4-1 ASSHGRAGGSSYEQY
TRBJ1-1 . TRBV27 ASTLGGVNTEAF
TRBJ2-2 . TRBV30 AWSVQAGELF
TRBJ2-3 . TRBV6-5 ASSYSGLHTDTQY
TRBJ2-7 TRBD2 TRBV5-1 ASSLGGEGEQY
TRBJ2-3 TRBD1 TRBV7-9 ASSSGTGPDTQY
TRBJ1-2 . TRBV7-2 ASTNSGVNYGYT